What follows are 5 T cell receptor beta chains derived from one specimen sequenced in a study of T cell responses to AZD1222 COVID-19 vaccine. This table comes from immunoSEQ multiplex PCR, and its TCRdb copy is limited to in-frame clones, with some not included. The profile shows 200,000 or so clones, 90% to 95% of them singletons. Sample: peripheral blood, taken on day 0 of AZD1222 vaccination. Receptors were obtained from an adult in good health.

The V call is TRBV5-1, the J call TRBJ2-7; 10 bases agree with TRBD1. Germline CDR1 is SGHRS and CDR2 is YFSETQ. The CDR3 loop spans 12 amino acids. The V segment lost 7 bases and the J segment 3 bases; nucleotides outside the gene matches: 1. CDR3 in amino acids: CASRDRGYEQYF. The CDR3 region has the DNA TGCGCCAGCCGGGACAGGGGCTACGAGCAGTACTTC.

The chain couples TRBV7-9 to TRBJ1-3; TRBD1 is a possible D gene (6 bases). The CDR3 length is 16 residues. Germline values: CDR1 SEHNR, CDR2 FQNEAQ (reference sequence). Trimming stripped 5 bases from V and 1 base from J, with 15 bases between. In DNA form, the CDR3 reads TGTGCCAGCAGCGCAGGGGCAACAACATCTGGAAACACCATATATTTT. Residues: CASSAGATTSGNTIYF. Supplemented by reference TRBV7-9 and TRBJ1-3, the full variable domain reads DTGVSQNPRHKITKRGQNVTFRCDPISEHNRLYWYRQTLGQGPEFLTYFQNEAQLEKSRLLSDRFSAERPKGSFSTLEIQRTEQGDSAMYLCASSAGATTSGNTIYFGEGSWLTVV.

This rearrangement joins TRBV4-3 to TRBJ2-7; the D gene is possibly TRBD1 (7 bases). The CDR3 has 16 amino acids. CDR1 and CDR2 from the germline V gene are LGHNA and YSLEER. Trimming took off 0 bases at V and 1 base at J, with 13 bases between the two ends. The CDR3 loop is CASSQDMAGGSYEQYF. The CDR3 nucleotides are TGCGCCAGCAGCCAAGATATGGCAGGGGGGTCCTACGAGCAGTACTTC.

The J gene is TRBJ2-3, the V gene TRBV7-8; D may be TRBD2 (5 bases). Germline CDR1 is SGHVS and CDR2 is FQNEAQ. This CDR3 spans 15 amino acids. Trimming took 5 bases from V and 2 from J, leaving 14 bases between them. The CDR3 protein is CASSPTSGITDTQYF. The CDR3 DNA follows: TGTGCCAGCAGCCCAACATCGGGGATCACAGATACGCAGTATTTT.

The V and J genes are TRBV6-5 and TRBJ1-1; D remains ambiguous. The CDR3 has 15 residues. Germline CDR1 MNHEY, CDR2 SVGAGI. V was pared by 5 bases and J by 2 bases, with 15 bases between. CDR3 sequence reads: CASSNSRKTNTEAFF. The CDR3 DNA is TGTGCCAGCAGTAATTCTCGGAAAACTAACACTGAAGCTTTCTTT.